This is a list of T cell receptor beta chains from one sample in a study of blood T cells in healthy people across ages. TCRdb analysed the 5' RACE reads with MiXCR anew, one entry per CDR3 protein. This sample has 600,000 to 1,000,000 distinct CDR3 sequences; 25% occur once, and the top ten carry under 4.5%. This sample also appeared in a second study, on T cells of mothers and their children.

The sequenced material came from blood. Receptors were obtained from a boy between 10 and 17 years old in good health. The CDR3 runs from the conserved cysteine through the conserved F or W. Fields, in order: V gene, clone size, J gene, D gene, CDR3 DNA, CDR3 protein. A D gene is named only where the DNA matches it firmly. Clone size, where shown, is once, few, many, or a class for clones that have expanded.

v_gene: TRBV10-3; abundance: few; j_gene: TRBJ2-3; d_gene: TRBD1; CDR3nt: TGTGCCATCAGAGAGGACAGGACCGGCACAGATACGCAGTATTTT; CDR3aa: CAIREDRTGTDTQYF
v_gene: TRBV20-1; abundance: .; j_gene: TRBJ2-3; d_gene: TRBD2; CDR3nt: TGCAGTGCTAGAGAGCTAGCGGGGTACACAGATACGCAGTATTTT; CDR3aa: CSARELAGYTDTQYF
v_gene: TRBV7-8; abundance: .; j_gene: TRBJ1-5; d_gene: .; CDR3nt: TGTGCCAGCAGCTTAGGCAGGGGTAGCAATCAGCCCCAGCATTTT; CDR3aa: CASSLGRGSNQPQHF
v_gene: TRBV20-1; abundance: .; j_gene: TRBJ1-6; d_gene: .; CDR3nt: TGCAGTGCTAGAGATATGGGGACTTCACCCCTCCACTTT; CDR3aa: CSARDMGTSPLHF
v_gene: TRBV28; abundance: few; j_gene: TRBJ1-2; d_gene: .; CDR3nt: TGTGCCAGCAGTTACCAGATGTCGACAAAGAACTATGGCTACACCTTC; CDR3aa: CASSYQMSTKNYGYTF
v_gene: TRBV14; abundance: .; j_gene: TRBJ2-2; d_gene: TRBD1; CDR3nt: TGTGCCAGCAGCGGGGGACAGGGGCGGTACACCGGGGAGCTGTTTTTT; CDR3aa: CASSGGQGRYTGELFF
v_gene: TRBV4-2; abundance: few; j_gene: TRBJ2-3; d_gene: .; CDR3nt: TGTGCCAGCAGCCCGGGTTTTATTCCGTCAGATACGCAGTATTTT; CDR3aa: CASSPGFIPSDTQYF
v_gene: TRBV7-9; abundance: few; j_gene: TRBJ1-2; d_gene: TRBD1; CDR3nt: TGTGCCAGCAGCGGGGACAGGGATGGCTATGACTACACCTTC; CDR3aa: CASSGDRDGYDYTF
v_gene: TRBV5-1; abundance: .; j_gene: TRBJ1-2; d_gene: TRBD1; CDR3nt: TGCGCCAGCAGCGACCAGGGGGACTATGGCTACACCTTC; CDR3aa: CASSDQGDYGYTF
v_gene: TRBV20-1; abundance: few; j_gene: TRBJ2-1; d_gene: .; CDR3nt: TGCAGTGCTAGAGATATGGCGGTAGCAACCTACAATGAGCAGTTCTTC; CDR3aa: CSARDMAVATYNEQFF
v_gene: TRBV4-3; abundance: .; j_gene: TRBJ2-3; d_gene: .; CDR3nt: TGCGCCAGCAGCCAAGATAACTACCCAGATACGCAGTATTTT; CDR3aa: CASSQDNYPDTQYF
v_gene: TRBV13; abundance: .; j_gene: TRBJ2-5; d_gene: .; CDR3nt: TGTGCCAGCAGCCTTCGCCTGGGACCTCAAGAGACCCAGAACTTC; CDR3aa: CASSLRLGPQETQNF
v_gene: TRBV5-1; abundance: once; j_gene: TRBJ2-7; d_gene: TRBD1; CDR3nt: TGCGCCAGCAGCTCGCACCTCGACAGGGCCGAGCAGTACTTC; CDR3aa: CASSSHLDRAEQYF
v_gene: TRBV4-3; abundance: .; j_gene: TRBJ2-2; d_gene: .; CDR3nt: TGCGCCAGCAGCCAGATTCCTTTGCGAGACACCGGGGAGCTGTTTTTT; CDR3aa: CASSQIPLRDTGELFF
v_gene: TRBV12-5; abundance: .; j_gene: TRBJ2-1; d_gene: TRBD2; CDR3nt: TGTGCTAGTGGTCCGGGACTAGCGGGTGTCAATGAGCAGTTCTTC; CDR3aa: CASGPGLAGVNEQFF
v_gene: TRBV6-6; abundance: many; j_gene: TRBJ1-4; d_gene: .; CDR3nt: TGTGCCAGCAGTTGGGACGGGGAAAAACTGTTTTTT; CDR3aa: CASSWDGEKLFF
v_gene: TRBV6-2/TRBV6-3; abundance: .; j_gene: TRBJ2-7; d_gene: .; CDR3nt: TGTGCCAGCAGCCCCAGTAGCGAGCAGTACTTC; CDR3aa: CASSPSSEQYF
v_gene: TRBV6-2/TRBV6-3; abundance: many; j_gene: TRBJ1-1; d_gene: .; CDR3nt: TGTGCCAGCAGTTACTCGTCAAACACTGAAGCTTTCTTT; CDR3aa: CASSYSSNTEAFF